The next 14 T cell receptor beta chains were all read from a single sample in a study of T cell responses to AZD1222 COVID-19 vaccine. Measured with immunoSEQ multiplex PCR; TCRdb has only the in-frame clones, and not every one. This table has roughly 180,000 clones, approximately 90% appearing once. The sample was peripheral blood, taken 28 days after the second AZD1222 dose. The origin of the receptors is an adult who received the AZD1222 COVID-19 vaccine.

As for this clone: In the same sample, other DNA sequences code for this CDR3. The CDR3 DNA is TGTGCCAGCAGCCAAGGGGCTAACTATGGCTACACCTTC. Translation gives CASSQGANYGYTF. The rearrangement links TRBV3-1 (or the pseudogene TRBV3-2) to TRBJ1-2; no firm D call. The CDR3 loop spans 13 amino acids. Trimming took off 1 base at V and 0 bases at J, with 3 bases between the two ends. Germline V gene lookup returns CDR1 LGHDT and CDR2 YNNKEL (reference sequence).

This clone has only one observation. The rearrangement uses TRBV30 and TRBJ1-6, with TRBD1 matching 7 bases. Germline V gene data show CDR1 as GTSNPN and CDR2 as SVGIG (reference sequence). This CDR3 spans 11 amino acids. V shed 4 bases, J shed 14 bases, and the junction held 5 bases outside the gene matches. The CDR3 loop is CAWTTGRTLHF. CDR3 sequence (DNA): TGTGCCTGGACGACAGGGCGAACCCTCCACTTT.

The gene calls are TRBV3-1 (or the pseudogene TRBV3-2) and TRBJ1-2, with unresolved D. In germline, CDR1 is LGHDT, CDR2 YNNKEL (reference sequence). The CDR3 loop spans 13 amino acids. V lost 0 bases to trimming and J lost 7 bases, with 9 bases between them. CDR3 coding DNA: TGTGCCAGCAGCCAAGATCTCGGTGGTGGCTACACCTTC. Protein product: CASSQDLGGGYTF.

A word on this clone: Other DNA sequences in this specimen translate into the identical CDR3. The chain employs TRBV3-1 (or the pseudogene TRBV3-2) and TRBJ1-5, with a possible D match to TRBD1 (6 bases). The CDR3 loop spans 13 amino acids. The germline V and J ends were trimmed by 4 bases and 2 bases, with 6 bases remaining between them. Per the germline V gene, CDR1 is LGHDT and CDR2 is YNNKEL (reference sequence). The CDR3 sequence is CASSRQGNQPQHF. The CDR3 DNA sequence: TGTGCCAGCAGCCGACAGGGCAATCAGCCCCAGCATTTT.

This sequence joins TRBV5-1 and TRBJ2-2; possibly TRBD2 for D (6 bases). V gave up 4 bases and J gave up 4 bases, with 14 bases separating them. This CDR3 is built from 15 residues. CDR1 and CDR2 from the germline V gene are SGHRS and YFSETQ. The CDR3 reads CASSRLGSGTGELFF. In nucleotides, the CDR3 is TGCGCCAGCAGCCGATTGGGTAGCGGCACCGGGGAGCTGTTTTTT.

J is TRBJ1-1 and V is TRBV28, with 8 bases fitting TRBD1. V trimming: 5 bases; J trimming: 0 bases; junction bases outside the gene matches: 8. This CDR3 spans 16 amino acids. Germline CDR1 reads MDHEN; CDR2 reads SYDVKM. CDR3 residues: CASSPSGTGLNTEAFF. The CDR3 DNA follows: TGTGCCAGCAGTCCCTCGGGGACAGGATTGAACACTGAAGCTTTCTTT. Filled out from reference TRBV28 and TRBJ1-1, the complete variable domain reads DVKVTQSSRYLVKRTGEKVFLECVQDMDHENMFWYRQDPGLGLRLIYFSYDVKMKEKGDIPEGYSVSREKKERFSLILESASTNQTSMYLCASSPSGTGLNTEAFFGQGTRLTVV.

The V call is TRBV18, the J call TRBJ2-3; D gene ambiguous. V shed 3 bases and J shed 6 bases, with 10 bases lying between them. The CDR3 covers 13 residues. Germline lookup yields CDR1 KGHSH and CDR2 LQKENI. CDR3 residues: CASSPPSLDTQYF. CDR3 DNA sequence: TGTGCCAGCTCACCCCCATCGCTGGATACGCAGTATTTT.

A word on this clone: Other DNA sequences in this sample translate to the same CDR3. This rearrangement joins TRBV7-8 to TRBJ2-7; no clear D. The CDR3 consists of 11 residues. Germline CDR1 SGHVS, CDR2 FQNEAQ. Trimming took 5 bases from V and 4 from J, leaving 6 bases between them. The CDR3 region has the DNA TGTGCCAGCAGCCCGTCTTACGAGCAGTACTTC. This sequence encodes CASSPSYEQYF.

This clone appeared a single time. This chain links TRBV3-1 (or the pseudogene TRBV3-2) with TRBJ1-4; 10 bases are shared with TRBD1. Trimming took 4 bases from V and 7 from J; bases not matched to a gene: 3. CDR3 length: 14 amino acids. Germline-derived CDR1 and CDR2 are LGHDT and YNNKEL (reference sequence). The DNA of the CDR3 is TGTGCCAGCAGCCCTAGGACAGGGGGTGAAAAACTGTTTTTT. It codes for CASSPRTGGEKLFF.

The chain employs TRBV3-1 (or the pseudogene TRBV3-2) and TRBJ2-3; D possibly corresponds to TRBD1 (5 bases). Germline CDR1 LGHDT, CDR2 YNNKEL (reference sequence). V lost 2 bases, J lost 5 bases, and 8 bases lay in between. The CDR3 is 13 residues long. CDR3 in amino acids: CASSQPGIDTQYF. In nucleotides, the CDR3 is TGTGCCAGCAGCCAACCAGGGATAGATACGCAGTATTTT.

The genes are TRBV19 and TRBJ1-5, with TRBD1 matching over 8 bases. Germline loops: CDR1 LNHDA, CDR2 SQIVND (reference sequence). The CDR3 covers 15 residues. V was clipped by 4 bases and J by 2 bases; unmatched bases: 4. The chain's CDR3 is CASSRDRGRNQPQHF. The DNA for the CDR3 is TGTGCCAGTAGTAGAGACAGGGGCCGCAATCAGCCCCAGCATTTT. The variable domain in full, with the rest retrieved from reference TRBV19 and TRBJ1-5, is DGGITQSPKYLFRKEGQNVTLSCEQNLNHDAMYWYRQDPGQGLRLIYYSQIVNDFQKGDIAEGYSVSREKKESFPLTVTSAQKNPTAFYLCASSRDRGRNQPQHFGDGTRLSIL.

The chain combines TRBV7-9 with TRBJ1-1; D is ambiguous. Trimming removed 2 bases from V and 1 base from J, with 20 bases in between. The CDR3 totals 18 residues. Germline CDR1 reads SEHNR; CDR2 reads FQNEAQ (reference sequence). Here the CDR3 reads CASSLSILELGSNTEAFF. As DNA, the CDR3 is TGTGCCAGCAGCTTAAGCATACTCGAACTTGGGTCGAACACTGAAGCTTTCTTT.

The chain is built from TRBV20-1 and TRBJ2-1; 7 bases agree with TRBD2. The length of the CDR3 is 16 residues. After removal of 3 bases from V and 3 bases from J, the junction contained 11 bases not matched to a gene. In germline, CDR1 is DFQATT, CDR2 SNEGSKA (reference sequence). DNA for the CDR3: TGCAGTGCTAGTGGATACGGGGAGGGTCTCTACAATGAGCAGTTCTTC. Amino acids: CSASGYGEGLYNEQFF.

The chain combines TRBV2 with TRBJ2-3; D is unresolved. The length of the CDR3 is 12 residues. Trimming removed 3 bases from V and 7 bases from J, with 8 bases in between. The germline V gene encodes CDR1 SNHLY and CDR2 FYNNEI. The CDR3 nucleotides are TGTGCCAGCAGTGATGTTGGGAATACGCAGTATTTT. Protein: CASSDVGNTQYF.